The rows below give T cell receptor beta chains drawn from one sample of a study of beta chain features in type 1 diabetes. The data were produced by immunoSEQ multiplex PCR, yet TCRdb's version contains in-frame clones alone and is incomplete. The table includes about 280,000 clones, approximately 15% detected once. The sample comprised naive CD4+ T cells from blood. The receptor source for this set is a man aged 18 to 29 with type 1 diabetes. Each CDR3 is given with its conserved first and last residue. The order of the fields is D gene, V gene, J gene, clone size, CDR3 protein, CDR3 DNA. A D gene is named only where the DNA matches it firmly. Clone size, where shown, is once, few, many, or a class for clones that have expanded.

>TRBD1|TRBV29-1|TRBJ2-4|few
CSVSDASGGGGDIQYF
TGCAGCGTTTCGGACGCTTCAGGGGGCGGCGGGGACATTCAGTACTTC
>-|TRBV25-1|TRBJ1-1|few
CASIGRAEAFF
TGTGCCAGCATTGGGCGGGCTGAAGCTTTCTTT
>TRBD1|TRBV15|TRBJ2-5|few
CATSKTGDGETQYF
TGTGCCACCAGCAAGACAGGGGACGGAGAGACCCAGTACTTC
>-|TRBV5-4|TRBJ1-2|few
CASSSRGTGYGYTF
TGTGCCAGCAGCTCCAGGGGCACAGGGTATGGCTACACCTTC
>-|TRBV9|TRBJ2-3|-
CASKLGEVPTDTQYF
TGTGCCAGCAAGTTGGGGGAGGTCCCCACAGATACGCAGTATTTT
>-|TRBV11-2|TRBJ2-1|-
CASSLLVNEQFF
TGTGCCAGCAGCCTGTTAGTCAATGAGCAGTTCTTC
>TRBD1|TRBV9|TRBJ2-3|-
CASSPGGYSTDTQYF
TGTGCCAGCAGCCCAGGGGGCTACAGCACAGATACGCAGTATTTT
>-|TRBV5-1|TRBJ2-3|-
CASSWLALSTDTQYF
TGCGCCAGCAGCTGGCTAGCGTTGAGCACAGATACGCAGTATTTT
>-|TRBV30|TRBJ2-7|few
CAWSNRAGAGTSSYEQYF
TGTGCCTGGAGTAATCGGGCTGGGGCAGGGACATCCTCCTACGAGCAGTACTTC
>-|TRBV1|TRBJ2-5|few
CTSSQDLYSGGGGAQYF
TGCACCAGCAGCCAAGATCTTTATAGCGGGGGCGGTGGCGCCCAGTACTTC
>-|TRBV19|TRBJ2-1|few
CASSSPSFGIDEQFF
TGTGCCAGTAGTTCACCGTCTTTCGGGATCGATGAGCAGTTCTTC
>TRBD2|TRBV9|TRBJ2-1|-
CASSETSGHYNEQFF
TGTGCCAGCAGCGAGACTAGCGGGCATTACAATGAGCAGTTCTTC
>TRBD2|TRBV11-3|TRBJ2-2|few
CASSRNSGGNGELFF
TGTGCCAGCAGCCGTAATAGCGGGGGTAACGGGGAGCTGTTTTTT
>-|TRBV5-1|TRBJ2-7|few
CASHPTGSAEQYF
TGCGCCAGCCATCCAACAGGGTCCGCCGAGCAGTACTTC
>-|TRBV15|TRBJ1-6|-
CATSRGGTHNSPLHF
TGTGCCACCAGCAGAGGTGGGACTCATAATTCACCCCTCCACTTT
>TRBD1|TRBV5-4|TRBJ2-2|-
CASSPTTGTNTGELFF
TGTGCCAGCAGCCCCACGACAGGGACGAACACCGGGGAGCTGTTTTTT
>TRBD1|TRBV7-6|TRBJ2-7|-
CASSLESGDRRNEQYF
TGTGCCAGCAGCTTAGAATCCGGGGACAGGAGAAACGAGCAGTACTTC
>TRBD1|TRBV27|TRBJ2-1|-
CASSSRQGSVYEQFF
TGTGCCAGCAGTTCAAGACAGGGATCCGTGTATGAGCAGTTCTTC
>-|TRBV2|TRBJ2-5|-
CASSRLETQYF
TGTGCCAGCAGCCGTTTGGAGACCCAGTACTTC